Given below is one T cell receptor beta chain in context. The antigen it recognizes is unknown. Qualities for individual bases were not recorded, and no much larger clone is one base off. Including the terminal cysteine and phenylalanine, the CDR3 comprises 14 residues. Just CDR3 DNA is preserved here, 42 bases in frame from base 1. CDR1 is given as SGHNT and CDR2 as YYREEE, both from the germline V gene (reference sequence). V loses 3 bases of germline sequence and J loses 1 base, and the interval between the two ends is 10 bases. The collaborating institutions used their own protocols to collect whole blood in K2EDTA tubes. For TCRbeta analysis, collaborators shipped samples as frozen whole blood, isolated PBMCs, or DNA extracted from either of those sample types. This entry belongs to a study of blood T cell repertoires in COVID-19 (dated by TCRdb to about 2020). Regarding the research as a whole: The collaborator samples originated in the United States, Italy and Spain and spanned the acute and convalescent phases of COVID-19. The prospective study material was composed of cDNA or gDNA derived from T cells, B-cell-depleted T cells, or PBMCs. The dataset comprised deeply sampled blood TCRbeta repertoires from subjects exposed to, actively infected with, or recovered from COVID-19. The repertoires were made available in a free public database intended to serve as a resource for research on the immune response to SARS-CoV-2. The samples were drawn from two sources: the first 160 participants of the ongoing ImmuneRACE study, and 1,200 or so subjects contributed by 6 global collaborators. Sample metadata almost always included a de-identified subject ID, COVID-19 status, age in years and sex. Where HLA class I and class II types were available, the types were taken from metadata supplied by the sample provider, not from assay-based typing. Results and caveats for the whole study, not just this receptor: How much clinical and demographic metadata was included differed by source and by participant, and the metadata was provided uncurated.

The immunoSEQ Assay, a bias-controlled multiplex PCR, was used to amplify TCRbeta CDR3 regions from genomic DNA. Under the source paper's analysis protocol: The number of nucleated cells in each sample was estimated by amplification of reference gene primers within the assay. To quantify the absolute abundance of each unique TCRbeta CDR3 rearrangement, sequence reads were collapsed and filtered. For each sample, productive Simpson clonality was calculated by taking the square root of Simpson's diversity index across productive rearrangements. TCRdb limited this immuneACCESS table to in-frame rearrangements with V and J called. A share of clones is missing; checked studies link under half to unresolved V genes, and the rest is unexplained. Clone size and V and J calls were adopted from that table, with D and trimming inferred from the DNA. The sample profile shows about 240,000 clones; approximately 85% of them were found once. Together, the top ten hold around 0.78% of the sample.

Sequencing used peripheral blood. Recombination linked TRBV5-4 to TRBJ2-5; D gene: possibly TRBD2, on 6 matching bases. This clonotype was sampled from a woman in her 30s with acute or convalescent COVID-19. The CDR3 reads CASSSGLAQETQYF. The DNA sequence is given as TGTGCCAGCAGCTCGGGACTGGCCCAAGAGACCCAGTACTTC. Here the CDR3 is joined to the reference TRBV5-4 and TRBJ2-5 genes, and the full variable domain is: ETGVTQSPTHLIKTRGQQVTLRCSSQSGHNTVSWYQQALGQGPQFIFQYYREEENGRGNFPPRFSGLQFPNYSSELNVNALELDDSALYLCASSSGLAQETQYFGPGTRLLVL.